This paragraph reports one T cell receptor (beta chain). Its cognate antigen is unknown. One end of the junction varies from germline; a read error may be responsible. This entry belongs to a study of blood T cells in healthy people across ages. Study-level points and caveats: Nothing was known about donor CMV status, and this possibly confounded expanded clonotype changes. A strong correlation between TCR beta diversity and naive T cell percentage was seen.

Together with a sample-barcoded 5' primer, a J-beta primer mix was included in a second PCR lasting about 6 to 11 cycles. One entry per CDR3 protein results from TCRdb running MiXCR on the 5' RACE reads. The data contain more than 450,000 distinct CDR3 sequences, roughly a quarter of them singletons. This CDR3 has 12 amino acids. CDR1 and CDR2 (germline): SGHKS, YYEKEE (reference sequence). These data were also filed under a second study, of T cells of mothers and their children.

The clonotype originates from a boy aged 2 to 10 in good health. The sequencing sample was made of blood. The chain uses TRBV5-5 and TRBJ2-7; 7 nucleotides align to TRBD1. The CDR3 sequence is CVSSLTGSEQYF. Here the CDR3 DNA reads TGTGTCAGCAGCTTGACAGGGTCCGAGCAGTACTTC.